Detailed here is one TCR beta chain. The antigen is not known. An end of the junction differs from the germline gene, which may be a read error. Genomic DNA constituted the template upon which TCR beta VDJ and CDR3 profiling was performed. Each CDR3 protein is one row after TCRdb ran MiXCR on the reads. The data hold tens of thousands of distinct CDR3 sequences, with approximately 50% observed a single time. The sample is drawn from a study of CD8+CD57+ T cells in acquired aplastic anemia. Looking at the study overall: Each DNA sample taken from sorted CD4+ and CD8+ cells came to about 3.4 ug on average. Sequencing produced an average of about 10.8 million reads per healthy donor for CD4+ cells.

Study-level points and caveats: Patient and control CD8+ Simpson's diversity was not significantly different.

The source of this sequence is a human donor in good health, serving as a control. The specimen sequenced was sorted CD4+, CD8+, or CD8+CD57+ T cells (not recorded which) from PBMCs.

The CDR3 nucleotides are TGTGCCACCAGCAGAGCTAGCTCCTACGAGCAGTGCTTC. Translated, it gives CATSRASSYEQCF. The chain joins TRBV15 to TRBJ2-7; the D gene is possibly TRBD2 (5 bases). The CDR3 loop spans 13 amino acids. Per the germline V gene, CDR1 is LNHNV and CDR2 is YYDKDF (reference sequence).